This is a list of T cell receptor beta chains from one sample in a study of early T cells in non-severe SARS-CoV-2 infection. TCRdb fed the 5' RACE reads into MiXCR, producing one record per CDR3 protein. The sample lists some 98,000 distinct CDR3 sequences; around 10% were seen once. Specimen: whole blood. The origin of the receptors is an adult who was a healthcare worker with PCR-confirmed SARS-CoV-2 infection or an uninfected control (not recorded which). Both conserved end residues are part of each CDR3. The order of the fields is J gene, D gene, clone size, V gene, CDR3 protein, CDR3 DNA. D genes are given only for firm matches. A clone size is listed for some rows: how often the clone was seen (once, few, many), or a class if it is expanded.

J: TRBJ2-3
D: TRBD1
size: many
V: TRBV20-1
CDR3: CSARVGPGSGTGIPDTQYF
DNA: TGCAGTGCTAGAGTGGGCCCTGGGTCGGGGACAGGGATCCCAGATACGCAGTATTTT

J: TRBJ1-6
D: .
size: many
V: TRBV4-1
CDR3: CASSRVNSPLHF
DNA: TGCGCCAGCAGCCGGGTTAATTCACCCCTCCACTTT

J: TRBJ2-1
D: .
size: many
V: TRBV13
CDR3: CASSLGGRREQFF
DNA: TGTGCCAGCAGCTTAGGCGGGCGCCGGGAGCAGTTCTTC

J: TRBJ1-2
D: .
size: few
V: TRBV18
CDR3: CASSPAGKDYGYTF
DNA: TGTGCCAGCTCACCAGCGGGGAAGGACTATGGCTACACCTTC

J: TRBJ2-7
D: .
size: many
V: TRBV9
CDR3: CASSVGGSSSYEQYF
DNA: TGTGCCAGCAGCGTAGGGGGCTCATCTTCCTACGAGCAGTACTTC

J: TRBJ1-1
D: .
size: .
V: TRBV29-1
CDR3: CSVAQTMNTEAFF
DNA: TGCAGCGTTGCACAGACCATGAACACTGAAGCTTTCTTT

J: TRBJ1-1
D: TRBD1
size: .
V: TRBV6-6
CDR3: CASSRTGGKEGEAFF
DNA: TGTGCCAGCAGCAGGACAGGGGGCAAAGAAGGTGAAGCTTTCTTT

J: TRBJ1-1
D: .
size: medium-sized
V: TRBV2
CDR3: CASSYDTEAFF
DNA: TGTGCCAGCAGTTACGACACTGAAGCTTTCTTT

J: TRBJ2-7
D: TRBD2
size: few
V: TRBV25-1
CDR3: CATRGLAGYEQYF
DNA: TGTGCCACGAGGGGGCTAGCGGGGTACGAGCAGTACTTC

J: TRBJ2-2
D: .
size: .
V: TRBV10-3
CDR3: CAISEPKVGYNTGELFF
DNA: TGTGCCATCAGTGAGCCTAAGGTCGGATATAACACCGGGGAGCTGTTTTTT

J: TRBJ2-3
D: .
size: few
V: TRBV20-1
CDR3: CSAAADSTDTQYF
DNA: TGCAGTGCTGCAGCGGACAGCACAGATACGCAGTATTTT

J: TRBJ1-2
D: TRBD1
size: .
V: TRBV15
CDR3: CATSLGQARDYGYTF
DNA: TGTGCCACCAGCCTGGGACAGGCACGGGACTATGGCTACACCTTC

J: TRBJ2-7
D: .
size: many
V: TRBV7-6
CDR3: CASSLDSLYEQYF
DNA: TGTGCCAGCAGCTTAGACAGCCTGTACGAGCAGTACTTC

J: TRBJ1-1
D: TRBD1
size: many
V: TRBV4-1
CDR3: CASSHPGQGLATTEAFF
DNA: TGCGCCAGCAGCCACCCTGGACAGGGGTTGGCGACCACTGAAGCTTTCTTT

J: TRBJ2-5
D: TRBD2
size: .
V: TRBV15
CDR3: CATSTGASGGLRQETQYF
DNA: TGTGCCACCAGCACTGGGGCTAGCGGGGGGCTTAGACAAGAGACCCAGTACTTC

J: TRBJ2-1
D: TRBD2
size: many
V: TRBV12-3/TRBV12-4
CDR3: CASKGLASYNEQFF
DNA: TGTGCCAGCAAAGGACTAGCGTCCTACAATGAGCAGTTCTTC

J: TRBJ2-6
D: .
size: many
V: TRBV11-3
CDR3: CASSSGSLFSGANVLTF
DNA: TGTGCCAGCAGCTCGGGCTCGCTCTTCTCTGGGGCCAACGTCCTGACTTTC

J: TRBJ2-1
D: .
size: .
V: TRBV10-2
CDR3: CASLPVAVYNEQFF
DNA: TGCGCCAGCCTCCCGGTAGCGGTCTACAATGAGCAGTTCTTC

J: TRBJ2-1
D: TRBD2
size: few
V: TRBV5-8
CDR3: CASSPTSGKYNEQFF
DNA: TGTGCCAGCAGCCCGACTAGCGGGAAGTACAATGAGCAGTTCTTC

J: TRBJ2-5
D: .
size: many
V: TRBV29-1
CDR3: CSVRNRDQETQYF
DNA: TGCAGCGTACGAAACAGGGATCAAGAGACCCAGTACTTC

J: TRBJ2-4
D: .
size: many
V: TRBV2
CDR3: CASLYLAKNIQYF
DNA: TGTGCCAGCTTGTATTTAGCCAAAAACATTCAGTACTTC

J: TRBJ1-2
D: .
size: .
V: TRBV7-9
CDR3: CASSLIHREYGYTF
DNA: TGTGCCAGCAGCTTAATTCACAGGGAATATGGCTACACCTTC

J: TRBJ1-2
D: .
size: many
V: TRBV7-8
CDR3: CASSTPITQNYGYTF
DNA: TGTGCCAGCAGTACCCCGATAACCCAAAACTATGGCTACACCTTC

J: TRBJ1-1
D: .
size: .
V: TRBV4-1
CDR3: CASSQVWLSSWRQEGTEAFF
DNA: TGCGCCAGCAGCCAAGTGTGGTTAAGCTCTTGGCGGCAGGAGGGCACTGAAGCTTTCTTT

J: TRBJ2-7
D: .
size: many
V: TRBV11-3
CDR3: CASSQTGTGTSYEQYF
DNA: TGTGCCAGCAGCCAGACCGGAACCGGGACTTCCTACGAGCAGTACTTC

J: TRBJ1-2
D: .
size: many
V: TRBV12-3/TRBV12-4
CDR3: CATKGGYGGYANYGYTF
DNA: TGTGCCACCAAAGGGGGATACGGGGGATACGCTAACTATGGCTACACCTTC

J: TRBJ2-1
D: TRBD1
size: many
V: TRBV24-1
CDR3: CATSDLGQSSYNEQFF
DNA: TGTGCCACCAGTGACCTGGGACAGAGCTCCTACAATGAGCAGTTCTTC

J: TRBJ1-1
D: TRBD1
size: many
V: TRBV7-9
CDR3: CASSLFEGATEAFF
DNA: TGTGCCAGCAGCTTATTTGAGGGGGCTACTGAAGCTTTCTTT

J: TRBJ2-1
D: TRBD2
size: few
V: TRBV5-6
CDR3: CASSLMRLSGRGSYNEQFF
DNA: TGTGCCAGCAGCCTCATGAGGCTTAGCGGGAGAGGGTCCTACAATGAGCAGTTCTTC

J: TRBJ2-7
D: .
size: .
V: TRBV7-8
CDR3: CASSPRFYGRDYEQYF
DNA: TGTGCCAGCAGCCCACGTTTTTATGGGCGAGACTACGAGCAGTACTTC

J: TRBJ1-3
D: .
size: .
V: TRBV7-2
CDR3: CASSLDGSSGNTIYF
DNA: TGTGCCAGCAGCTTAGATGGCAGCTCTGGAAACACCATATATTTT

J: TRBJ2-2
D: TRBD1
size: few
V: TRBV7-9
CDR3: CASSFWQGAIGTGELFF
DNA: TGTGCCAGCAGCTTCTGGCAGGGGGCTATCGGAACCGGGGAGCTGTTTTTT

J: TRBJ2-2
D: .
size: many
V: TRBV20-1
CDR3: CSASGEATGELFF
DNA: TGCAGTGCCTCAGGGGAGGCCACCGGGGAGCTGTTTTTT

J: TRBJ2-1
D: TRBD2
size: .
V: TRBV25-1
CDR3: CASSEYSSGSSYNEQFF
DNA: TGTGCCAGCAGTGAATATTCGAGCGGGAGCTCCTACAATGAGCAGTTCTTC

J: TRBJ2-3
D: TRBD2
size: many
V: TRBV20-1
CDR3: CSARDGAGDTDTQYF
DNA: TGCAGTGCTAGAGATGGTGCGGGGGACACAGATACGCAGTATTTT

J: TRBJ1-2
D: .
size: .
V: TRBV2
CDR3: CASSDWGYGYTF
DNA: TGTGCCAGCAGTGATTGGGGATATGGCTACACCTTC

J: TRBJ2-5
D: .
size: few
V: TRBV10-3
CDR3: CAIRPGLHLPGTQYF
DNA: TGTGCCATCAGACCGGGACTCCATCTACCCGGGACCCAGTACTTC

J: TRBJ2-7
D: .
size: many
V: TRBV7-9
CDR3: CASSRTGLRNYEQYF
DNA: TGTGCCAGCAGCCGAACGGGACTGCGCAACTACGAGCAGTACTTC

J: TRBJ2-7
D: TRBD2
size: many
V: TRBV7-9
CDR3: CASSSRRGSSGPNEQYF
DNA: TGTGCCAGCAGCTCCCGCCGTGGGTCTAGCGGTCCTAACGAGCAGTACTTC

J: TRBJ1-2
D: TRBD1
size: few
V: TRBV2
CDR3: CASSSDRGDYGYTF
DNA: TGTGCCAGCAGTTCGGACAGGGGTGACTATGGCTACACCTTC